One and the same sample provided the 16 T cell receptor beta chains below, sequenced in a study of blood T cell repertoires in COVID-19. This table comes from immunoSEQ multiplex PCR, and its TCRdb copy is limited to in-frame clones, with some not included. This sample has about 270,000 clones, with 88% found just once. Sequencing input: peripheral blood. These receptors all stem from a man aged 55 to 70 who had recovered from COVID-19.

The CDR3: CASSVTGDAEAFF. CDR3 sequence (DNA): TGCGCCAGCAGCGTTACAGGGGACGCTGAAGCTTTCTTT. V gene TRBV5-1 combines with J gene TRBJ1-1, with 7 positions matching TRBD1. This CDR3 region has 13 residues. The germline V gene has CDR1 SGHRS and CDR2 YFSETQ. V lost 4 bases, J lost 6 bases, and 6 bases stayed unmatched.

The rearrangement links TRBV14 to TRBJ1-1; 7 nucleotides align to TRBD1. Germline V gene sequence: CDR1 SGHDN, CDR2 FVKESK. Unmatched junction bases numbered 5, after V lost 0 bases and J lost 1 base. The CDR3 extends over 16 amino acids. DNA for the CDR3: TGTGCCAGCAGCCAAGATAAGGGGGCGACGAACACTGAAGCTTTCTTT. This sequence encodes CASSQDKGATNTEAFF.

The chain recombines TRBV9 with TRBJ2-5, with 7 bases fitting TRBD1. The germline V gene has CDR1 SGDLS and CDR2 YYNGEE. CDR3 length equals 17 residues. The ends lost 2 bases at V and 5 bases at J; junction bases unmatched: 15. The CDR3 DNA reads as TGTGCCAGCAGCGTCGACTCGGCAGGGGGTTTGTTGGAGACCCAGTACTTC. Its protein is CASSVDSAGGLLETQYF.

V gene TRBV7-8 combines with J gene TRBJ2-7, with 10 bases fitting TRBD1. CDR3 length equals 17 residues. V shed 1 base, J shed 6 bases, and the junction held 12 bases outside the gene matches. The germline V gene encodes CDR1 SGHVS and CDR2 FQNEAQ. DNA of the CDR3: TGTGCCAGCAGCTTAGTAGTAGCTGGGACAGGGGCATTCGAGCAGTACTTC. Encoded protein: CASSLVVAGTGAFEQYF. Together with reference TRBV7-8 and TRBJ2-7, the CDR3 gives the full variable domain: GAGVSQSPRYKVAKRGQDVALRCDPISGHVSLFWYQQALGQGPEFLTYFQNEAQLDKSGLPSDRFFAERPEGSVSTLKIQRTQQEDSAVYLCASSLVVAGTGAFEQYFGPGTRLTVT.

The chain couples TRBV3-1 (or the pseudogene TRBV3-2) to TRBJ2-5; TRBD2 agrees at 11 bases. CDR1 LGHDT and CDR2 YNNKEL come from the germline V gene (reference sequence). Trimming at V came to 6 bases and at J to 7 bases, leaving 13 bases not matched to a gene. CDR3 length equals 16 residues. The CDR3 DNA reads TGTGCCAGCAGGCATAGCGGGGGGGCCCCCGGTGGGACCCAGTACTTC. Its translation: CASRHSGGAPGGTQYF.

The genes are TRBV12-3 or TRBV12-4 and TRBJ2-5; D not certain. The ends were cut back, 6 bases at V and 7 bases at J, with 9 bases in the middle. The CDR3 consists of 11 residues. The CDR3 DNA reads TGTGCCAGCAGGAGCCCTCGGACCCAGTACTTC. It specifies CASRSPRTQYF.

V and J are TRBV6-5 and TRBJ2-7; TRBD1 aligns across 10 bases. The junction had 6 bases not matched to a gene; V was cut back by 7 bases and J by 0 bases. Germline V gene sequence: CDR1 MNHEY, CDR2 SVGAGI. The length of the CDR3 is 15 residues. CDR3 residues: CASIRQGANSYEQYF. The CDR3 DNA reads as TGTGCCAGCATCCGACAGGGGGCTAACTCCTACGAGCAGTACTTC.

The chain carries TRBV5-1 and TRBJ2-3; a weak D match, TRBD1 (5 bases). Germline CDR1 and CDR2: SGHRS and YFSETQ. Trimming took off 5 bases at V and 2 bases at J, with 9 bases between the two ends. This CDR3 is built from 13 residues. The CDR3 nucleotides are TGCGCCAGCAGTATCAGGGTCACAGATACGCAGTATTTT. Amino acid sequence: CASSIRVTDTQYF.

A few counts support this clone. This rearrangement joins TRBV7-9 to TRBJ1-2; TRBD1 matches at 9 bases. The CDR3 has 15 residues. The germline V gene has CDR1 SEHNR and CDR2 FQNEAQ (reference sequence). V gave up 5 bases and J gave up 5 bases; unmatched junction bases: 9. The CDR3 loop is CASSHSQGAWYGYTF. The DNA for the CDR3 is TGTGCCAGCAGCCACTCACAGGGGGCCTGGTATGGCTACACCTTC.

The V and J genes are TRBV2 and TRBJ1-1; D gene uncertain. The germline V gene has CDR1 SNHLY and CDR2 FYNNEI. The CDR3 totals 14 residues. Trimming pared 7 bases from V and 0 bases from J, leaving 12 bases between. This chain's CDR3 is CASTMGRLNTEAFF. CDR3 in DNA: TGTGCCAGCACAATGGGCAGACTGAACACTGAAGCTTTCTTT.

The chain has TRBV3-1 (or the pseudogene TRBV3-2) and TRBJ2-7; 7 bases match TRBD1. The CDR3 length is 16 residues. Unmatched junction bases numbered 11, after V lost 4 bases and J lost 2 bases. Germline CDR1 reads LGHDT; CDR2 reads YNNKEL (reference sequence). The CDR3: CASSRYRSGTAYEQYF. The CDR3 DNA sequence: TGTGCCAGCAGCCGCTACCGTTCGGGGACAGCCTACGAGCAGTACTTC.

J is TRBJ1-1 and V is TRBV19; weak D call: TRBD1 (5 bases). This CDR3 has 16 residues. V was pared by 3 bases and J by 1 base, with 15 bases between. Germline values: CDR1 LNHDA, CDR2 SQIVND (reference sequence). This chain's CDR3 is CASSMEGSFQNTEAFF. The CDR3 nucleotides read TGTGCCAGTAGTATGGAGGGGAGTTTCCAGAACACTGAAGCTTTCTTT.

V usage is TRBV4-2 and J usage is TRBJ1-4; TRBD1 matches 9 bases. This CDR3 has 14 amino acids. Germline loops: CDR1 LGHNA, CDR2 YNFKEQ. With 1 base clipped from V and 7 bases from J, the junction kept 1 base outside the gene matches. CDR3 DNA sequence: TGTGCCAGCAGCCAAGGACAGGGGGGTGAAAAACTGTTTTTT. Translation gives CASSQGQGGEKLFF.

V and J are TRBV3-1 (or the pseudogene TRBV3-2) and TRBJ1-5; TRBD1 is a possible D gene (6 bases). Germline CDR1 and CDR2: LGHDT and YNNKEL (reference sequence). Trimming shortened V by 0 bases and J by 0 bases, and 21 bases separated the two germline ends. There are 20 residues in the CDR3. In DNA, the CDR3 is TGTGCCAGCAGCCAAGAGGGTGGGGCTGTACAGGGCGATAGCAATCAGCCCCAGCATTTT. It specifies CASSQEGGAVQGDSNQPQHF.

The chain uses TRBV20-1 and TRBJ2-7; TRBD2 matches 9 bases. After removal of 3 bases from V and 6 bases from J, the junction contained 3 bases not matched to a gene. The CDR3 covers 12 residues. Germline V gene sequence: CDR1 DFQATT, CDR2 SNEGSKA (reference sequence). CDR3 loop: CSASSGGSEQYF. CDR3 DNA sequence: TGCAGTGCTAGTAGCGGGGGAAGCGAGCAGTACTTC.

The chain couples TRBV29-1 to TRBJ2-2; TRBD1 aligns across 8 bases. CDR1 and CDR2 from the germline V gene are SQVTM and ANQGSEA. The CDR3 loop spans 16 amino acids. V lost 6 bases and J lost 4; bases outside the gene matches: 13. For the CDR3, the DNA is TGCAGCGTCTTTTTCCAGGGGGCCGAAAGCACCGGGGAGCTGTTTTTT. Protein: CSVFFQGAESTGELFF.